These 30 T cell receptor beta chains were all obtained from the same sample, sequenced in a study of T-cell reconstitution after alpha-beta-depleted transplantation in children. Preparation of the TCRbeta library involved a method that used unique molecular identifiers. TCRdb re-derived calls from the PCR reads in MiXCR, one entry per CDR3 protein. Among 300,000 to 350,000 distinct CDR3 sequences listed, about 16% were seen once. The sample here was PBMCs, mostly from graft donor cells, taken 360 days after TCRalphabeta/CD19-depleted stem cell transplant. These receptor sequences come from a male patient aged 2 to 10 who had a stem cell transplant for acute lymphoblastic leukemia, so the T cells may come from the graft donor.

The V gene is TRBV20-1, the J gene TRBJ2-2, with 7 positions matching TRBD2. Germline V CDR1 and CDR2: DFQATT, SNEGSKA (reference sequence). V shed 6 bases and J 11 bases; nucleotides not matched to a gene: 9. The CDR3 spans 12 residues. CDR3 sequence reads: CSATGTTEELFF. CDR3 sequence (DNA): TGCAGTGCAACCGGGACTACCGAAGAGCTGTTTTTT.

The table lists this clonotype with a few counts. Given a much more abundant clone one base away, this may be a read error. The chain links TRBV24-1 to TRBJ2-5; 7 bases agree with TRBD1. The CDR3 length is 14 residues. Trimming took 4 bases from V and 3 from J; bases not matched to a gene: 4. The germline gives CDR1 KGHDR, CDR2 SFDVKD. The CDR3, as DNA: TGTGCCACCAGTGACTCGGACAGGAAAGAGACCCAGTACTTC. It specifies CATSDSDRKETQYF.

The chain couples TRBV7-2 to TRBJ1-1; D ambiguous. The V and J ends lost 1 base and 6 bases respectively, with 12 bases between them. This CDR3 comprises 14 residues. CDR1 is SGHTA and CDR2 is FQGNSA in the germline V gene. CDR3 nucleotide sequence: TGTGCCAGCAGCTTAGTAGCGACCCGTGCTGAAGCTTTCTTT. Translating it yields CASSLVATRAEAFF.

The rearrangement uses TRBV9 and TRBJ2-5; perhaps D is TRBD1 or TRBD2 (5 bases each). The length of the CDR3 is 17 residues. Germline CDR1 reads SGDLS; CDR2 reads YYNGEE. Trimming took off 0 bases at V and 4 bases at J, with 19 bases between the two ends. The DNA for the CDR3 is TGTGCCAGCAGCGTAGCTGACGGGCCTTTTGGGGGAGAGACCCAGTACTTC. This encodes CASSVADGPFGGETQYF.

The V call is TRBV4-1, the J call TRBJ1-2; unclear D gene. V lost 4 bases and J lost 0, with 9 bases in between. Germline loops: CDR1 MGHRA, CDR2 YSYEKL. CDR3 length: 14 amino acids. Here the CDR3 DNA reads TGCGCCAGCAGCCTAGACACAGCTAACTATGGCTACACCTTC. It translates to CASSLDTANYGYTF.

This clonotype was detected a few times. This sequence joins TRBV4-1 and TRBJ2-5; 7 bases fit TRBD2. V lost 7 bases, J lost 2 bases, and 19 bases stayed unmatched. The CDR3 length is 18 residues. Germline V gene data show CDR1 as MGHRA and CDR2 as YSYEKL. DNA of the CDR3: TGCGCCAGCACCGAACACCTACTGGGTGGGAGGGGTCAAGAGACCCAGTACTTC. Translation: CASTEHLLGGRGQETQYF.

The CDR3 here is CSVEAGVNTEAFF. The CDR3 nucleotides are TGCAGCGTTGAAGCAGGGGTGAACACTGAAGCTTTCTTT. The V call is TRBV29-1, the J call TRBJ1-1, with D perhaps TRBD1 (6 bases). Germline assignment: CDR1 SQVTM and CDR2 ANQGSEA. The CDR3 is made up of 13 amino acids. V shed 1 base and J shed 0 bases, with 6 bases lying between them.

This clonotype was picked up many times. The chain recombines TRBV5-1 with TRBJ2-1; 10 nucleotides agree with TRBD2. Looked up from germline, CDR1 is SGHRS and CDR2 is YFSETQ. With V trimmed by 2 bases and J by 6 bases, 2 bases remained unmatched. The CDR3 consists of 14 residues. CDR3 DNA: TGCGCCAGCAGCTTCCTAGCGGGAGTCAATGAGCAGTTCTTC. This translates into CASSFLAGVNEQFF.

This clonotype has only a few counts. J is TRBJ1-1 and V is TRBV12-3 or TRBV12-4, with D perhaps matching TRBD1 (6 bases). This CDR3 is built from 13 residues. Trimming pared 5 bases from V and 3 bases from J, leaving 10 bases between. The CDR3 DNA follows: TGTGCCAGCAGTACAGGGTTCGACACTGAAGCTTTCTTT. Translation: CASSTGFDTEAFF.

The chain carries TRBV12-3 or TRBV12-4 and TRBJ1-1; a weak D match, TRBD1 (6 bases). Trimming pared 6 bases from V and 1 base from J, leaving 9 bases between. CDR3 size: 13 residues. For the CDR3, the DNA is TGTGCCAGCAGGGGACACCAGAACACTGAAGCTTTCTTT. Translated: CASRGHQNTEAFF.

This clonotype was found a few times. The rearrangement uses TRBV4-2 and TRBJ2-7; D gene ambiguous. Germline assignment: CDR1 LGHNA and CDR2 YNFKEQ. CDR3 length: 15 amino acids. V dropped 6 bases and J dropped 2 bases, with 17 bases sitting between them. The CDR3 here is CASSDGTVPTYEQYF. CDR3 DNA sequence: TGTGCCAGCAGTGACGGCACAGTCCCTACCTACGAGCAGTACTTC.

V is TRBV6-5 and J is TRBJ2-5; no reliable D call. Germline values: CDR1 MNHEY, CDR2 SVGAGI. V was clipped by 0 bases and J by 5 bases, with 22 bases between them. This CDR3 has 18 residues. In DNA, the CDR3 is TGTGCCAGCAGTTACTCGACCTTCCGGCTATCCCCCGGGGAGACCCAGTACTTC. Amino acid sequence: CASSYSTFRLSPGETQYF.

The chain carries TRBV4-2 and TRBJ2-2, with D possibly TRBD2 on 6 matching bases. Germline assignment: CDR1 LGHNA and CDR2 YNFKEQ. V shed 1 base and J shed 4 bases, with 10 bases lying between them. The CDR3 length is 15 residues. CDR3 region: CASSQGTAGTGELFF. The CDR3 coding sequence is TGTGCCAGCAGCCAAGGCACAGCGGGCACCGGGGAGCTGTTTTTT.

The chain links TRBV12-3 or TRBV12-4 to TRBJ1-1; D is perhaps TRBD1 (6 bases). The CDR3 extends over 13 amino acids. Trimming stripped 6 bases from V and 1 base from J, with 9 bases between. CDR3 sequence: CASSIGGNTEAFF. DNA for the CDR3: TGTGCCAGCAGCATAGGGGGGAACACTGAAGCTTTCTTT.

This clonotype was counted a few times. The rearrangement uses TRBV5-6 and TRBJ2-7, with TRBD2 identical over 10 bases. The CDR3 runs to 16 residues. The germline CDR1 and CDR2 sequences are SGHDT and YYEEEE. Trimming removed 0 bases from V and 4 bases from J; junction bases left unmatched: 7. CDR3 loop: CASSLAISSGSYEQYF. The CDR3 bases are TGTGCCAGCAGCTTGGCCATATCTAGCGGGAGTTACGAGCAGTACTTC.

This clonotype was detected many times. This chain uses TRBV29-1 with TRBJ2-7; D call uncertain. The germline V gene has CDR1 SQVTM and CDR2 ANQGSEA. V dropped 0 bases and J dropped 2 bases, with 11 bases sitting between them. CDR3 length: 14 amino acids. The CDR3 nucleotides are TGCAGCGTTGAAGAGGCAGGCAAGACCTACGAGCAGTACTTC. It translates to CSVEEAGKTYEQYF.

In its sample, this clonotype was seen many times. The CDR3 region is CASSTRTPPGELFF. CDR3 bases: TGTGCCAGCAGTACCAGGACTCCACCCGGGGAGCTGTTTTTT. The chain combines TRBV28 with TRBJ2-2; the D gene is possibly TRBD2 (5 bases). The CDR3 is made up of 14 amino acids. CDR1 and CDR2 (germline): MDHEN, SYDVKM. V was shortened by 5 bases and J by 6 bases, with 13 bases between the two germline ends.

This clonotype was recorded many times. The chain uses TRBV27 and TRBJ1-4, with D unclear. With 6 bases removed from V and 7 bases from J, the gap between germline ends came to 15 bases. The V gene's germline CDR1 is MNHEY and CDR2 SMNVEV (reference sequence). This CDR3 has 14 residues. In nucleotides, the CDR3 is TGTGCCAGCAGGACGACAAGGGAAGGTGAAAAACTGTTTTTT. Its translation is CASRTTREGEKLFF. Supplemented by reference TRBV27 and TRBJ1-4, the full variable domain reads EAQVTQNPRYLITVTGKKLTVTCSQNMNHEYMSWYRQDPGLGLRQIYYSMNVEVTDKGDVPEGYKVSRKEKRNFPLILESPSPNQTSLYFCASRTTREGEKLFFGSGTQLSVL.

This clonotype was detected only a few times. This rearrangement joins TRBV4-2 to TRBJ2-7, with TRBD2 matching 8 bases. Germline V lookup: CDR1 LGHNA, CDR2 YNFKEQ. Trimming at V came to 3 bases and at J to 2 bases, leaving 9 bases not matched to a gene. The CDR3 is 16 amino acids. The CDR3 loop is CASSHSLAGPTYEQYF. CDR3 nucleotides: TGTGCCAGCAGCCACAGTTTAGCGGGACCGACCTACGAGCAGTACTTC.

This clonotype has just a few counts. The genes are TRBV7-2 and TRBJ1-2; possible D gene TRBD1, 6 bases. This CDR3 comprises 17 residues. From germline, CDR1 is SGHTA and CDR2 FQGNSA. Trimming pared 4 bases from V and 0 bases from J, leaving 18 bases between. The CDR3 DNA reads TGTGCCAGCAGCTCCGGGGGCAGGGTATTAACTAACTATGGCTACACCTTC. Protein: CASSSGGRVLTNYGYTF.

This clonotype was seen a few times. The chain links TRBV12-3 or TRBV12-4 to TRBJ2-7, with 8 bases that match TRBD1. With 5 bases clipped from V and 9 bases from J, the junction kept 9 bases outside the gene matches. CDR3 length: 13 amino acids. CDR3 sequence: CASSPGQGASQYF. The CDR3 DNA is TGTGCCAGCAGTCCCGGACAGGGAGCGTCGCAGTACTTC.

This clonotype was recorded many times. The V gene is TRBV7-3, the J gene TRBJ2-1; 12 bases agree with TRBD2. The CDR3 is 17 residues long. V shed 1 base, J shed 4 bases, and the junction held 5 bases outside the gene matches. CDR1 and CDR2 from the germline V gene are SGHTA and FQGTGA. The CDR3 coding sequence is TGTGCCAGCAGCTTAAGGGGCGGACTAGCGGGATACAATGAGCAGTTCTTC. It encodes CASSLRGGLAGYNEQFF.

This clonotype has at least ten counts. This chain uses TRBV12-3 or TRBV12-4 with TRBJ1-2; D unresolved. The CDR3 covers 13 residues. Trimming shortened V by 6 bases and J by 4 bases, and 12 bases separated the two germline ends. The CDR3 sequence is CASSVEPTYGYTF. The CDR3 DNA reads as TGTGCCAGCAGCGTCGAGCCTACCTATGGCTACACCTTC.

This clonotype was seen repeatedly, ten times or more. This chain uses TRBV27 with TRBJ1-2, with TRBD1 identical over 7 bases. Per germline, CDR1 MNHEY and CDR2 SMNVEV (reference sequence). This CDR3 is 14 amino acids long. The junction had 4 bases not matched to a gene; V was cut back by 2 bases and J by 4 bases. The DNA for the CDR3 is TGTGCCAGCAGTTTAAAGGGGGCGAGCTATGGCTACACCTTC. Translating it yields CASSLKGASYGYTF.

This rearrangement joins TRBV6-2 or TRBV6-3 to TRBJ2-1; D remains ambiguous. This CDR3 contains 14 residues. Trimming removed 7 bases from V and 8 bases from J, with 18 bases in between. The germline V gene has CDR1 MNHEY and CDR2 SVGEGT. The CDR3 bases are TGTGCCAGCAATTCTGTCATGATCGACTATGAGCAGTTCTTC. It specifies CASNSVMIDYEQFF.

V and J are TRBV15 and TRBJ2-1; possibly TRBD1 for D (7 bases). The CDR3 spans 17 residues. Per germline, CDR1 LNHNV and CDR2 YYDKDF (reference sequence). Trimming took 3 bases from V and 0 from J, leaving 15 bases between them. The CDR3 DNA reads TGTGCCACCAGCAGGTTCCGGGGGACAGACTCCTACAATGAGCAGTTCTTC. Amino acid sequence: CATSRFRGTDSYNEQFF.

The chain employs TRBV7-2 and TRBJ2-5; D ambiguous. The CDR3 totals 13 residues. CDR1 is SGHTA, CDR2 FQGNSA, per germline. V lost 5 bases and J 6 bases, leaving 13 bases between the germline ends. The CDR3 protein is CASSPVAPQTQYF. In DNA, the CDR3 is TGTGCCAGCAGCCCAGTCGCTCCCCAGACCCAGTACTTC. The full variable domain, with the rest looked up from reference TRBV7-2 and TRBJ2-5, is GAGVSQSPSNKVTEKGKDVELRCDPISGHTALYWYRQSLGQGLEFLIYFQGNSAPDKSGLPSDRFSAERTGGSVSTLTIQRTQQEDSAVYLCASSPVAPQTQYFGPGTRLLVL.

The DNA of the CDR3 is TGTGCCAGCAGCCAGGGATTGGCCGAGCAGTACTTC. This sequence encodes CASSQGLAEQYF. This chain joins TRBV12-3 or TRBV12-4 and TRBJ2-7; tentative D call: TRBD1 (5 bases). Trimming removed 6 bases from V and 6 bases from J, with 12 bases in between. CDR3 size: 12 residues.

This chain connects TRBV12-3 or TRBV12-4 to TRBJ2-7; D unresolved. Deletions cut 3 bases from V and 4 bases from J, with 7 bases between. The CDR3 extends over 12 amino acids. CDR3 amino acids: CASSLVVYEQYF. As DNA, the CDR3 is TGTGCCAGCAGTTTGGTAGTGTACGAGCAGTACTTC.

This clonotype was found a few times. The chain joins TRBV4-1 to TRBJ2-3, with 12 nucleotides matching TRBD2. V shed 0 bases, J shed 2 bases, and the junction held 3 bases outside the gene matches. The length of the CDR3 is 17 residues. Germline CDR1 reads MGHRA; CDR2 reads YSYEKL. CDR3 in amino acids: CASSQDGLAGITDTQYF. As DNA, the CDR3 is TGCGCCAGCAGCCAAGATGGACTAGCGGGAATCACAGATACGCAGTATTTT.